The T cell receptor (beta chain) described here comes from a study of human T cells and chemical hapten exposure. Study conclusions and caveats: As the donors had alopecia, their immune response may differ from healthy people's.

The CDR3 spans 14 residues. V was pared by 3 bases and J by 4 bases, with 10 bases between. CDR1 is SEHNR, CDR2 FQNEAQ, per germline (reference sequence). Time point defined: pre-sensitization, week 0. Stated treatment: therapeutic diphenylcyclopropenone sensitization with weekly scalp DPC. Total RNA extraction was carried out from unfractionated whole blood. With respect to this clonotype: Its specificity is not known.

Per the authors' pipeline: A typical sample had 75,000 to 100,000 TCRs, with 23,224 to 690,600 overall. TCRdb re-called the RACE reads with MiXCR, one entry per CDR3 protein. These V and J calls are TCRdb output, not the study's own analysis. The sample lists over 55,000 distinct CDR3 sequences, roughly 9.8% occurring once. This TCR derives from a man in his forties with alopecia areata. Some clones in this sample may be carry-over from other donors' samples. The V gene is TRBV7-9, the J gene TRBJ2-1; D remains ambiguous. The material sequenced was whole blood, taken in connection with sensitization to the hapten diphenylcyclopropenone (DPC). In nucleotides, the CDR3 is TGTGCCAGCAGCTTTGAGACACCTTACAATGAGCAGTTCTTC. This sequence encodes CASSFETPYNEQFF.